The 22 T cell receptor beta chains below were found in one sample sequenced in a study of cytomegalovirus exposure and HLA in healthy donors. PCR employed 60 Vbeta and 13 Jbeta primers. Generated by immunoSEQ multiplex PCR, the TCRdb table keeps only in-frame clones and is missing some. Its table lists about 84,000 clones. Sequenced material: PBMCs. These receptor sequences come from a man aged 50 to 60 in good health and CMV-seronegative.

The chain uses TRBV11-2 and TRBJ1-1; TRBD1 agrees at 7 bases. J lost 2 bases, V lost 4 bases, and 10 bases had no gene match. Germline CDR1 reads SGHAT; CDR2 reads FQNNGV. The CDR3 consists of 16 residues. CDR3 in amino acids: CASSSRTQGRNTEAFF. For the CDR3, the DNA is TGTGCCAGCAGCTCACGAACACAGGGGAGAAACACTGAAGCTTTCTTT.

Points on this clone: A junction boundary mismatches the germline segment, possibly from a read error. The chain employs TRBV7-7 and TRBJ1-1, with D tentatively TRBD1 (5 bases). This CDR3 is 16 amino acids long. Germline V gene lookup returns CDR1 SSHAT and CDR2 FNYEAQ (reference sequence). In DNA, the CDR3 is TGTGCTAGCAGCTCCCTCGGGGGGGGACTGAACACTGAAGCTTTCTTT. Protein: CASSSLGGGLNTEAFF.

V is TRBV28 and J is TRBJ1-1; 10 bases match TRBD1. The J segment lost 7 bases and the V segment lost 4 bases, leaving 6 bases of the junction unmatched. The CDR3 totals 14 residues. CDR1 is MDHEN and CDR2 is SYDVKM in the germline V gene. The CDR3 here is CASSSGQGDGEAFF. In nucleotides, the CDR3 is TGTGCCAGCAGTTCTGGACAGGGGGATGGTGAAGCTTTCTTT.

The V gene is TRBV5-1, the J gene TRBJ1-2, with 9 bases lining up with TRBD1. CDR1 is SGHRS, CDR2 YFSETQ, per germline. The length of the CDR3 is 15 residues. V was pared by 3 bases and J by 5 bases, with 8 bases of the junction left unmatched. This chain's CDR3 is CASSWGTGRGYGYTF. As DNA, the CDR3 is TGCGCCAGCAGCTGGGGGACAGGGAGGGGATATGGCTACACCTTC.

J is TRBJ1-2 and V is TRBV28; D is ambiguous. The CDR3 length is 16 residues. V was shortened by 5 bases and J by 4 bases, with 20 bases between the two germline ends. Per germline, CDR1 MDHEN and CDR2 SYDVKM. CDR3 sequence reads: CASSRASDILGYGYTF. In nucleotides, the CDR3 is TGTGCCAGCAGTCGAGCCTCCGACATTTTAGGCTATGGCTACACCTTC.

In nucleotides, the CDR3 is TGTGCCAGCAGTTCCTTAGTGACAGGTGGCACCTATAATTCACCCCTCCACTTT. Translating gives CASSSLVTGGTYNSPLHF. This chain links TRBV27 with TRBJ1-6; the D gene is possibly TRBD1 (6 bases). The CDR3 covers 18 residues. Germline V CDR1 and CDR2: MNHEY, SMNVEV (reference sequence). Trimming stripped 4 bases from V and 2 bases from J, with 18 bases between.

With respect to this clone: An end of the junction differs from the germline gene, which may be a read error. The chain has TRBV7-7 and TRBJ2-7, with 10 bases aligning to TRBD2. Germline CDR1 reads SSHAT; CDR2 reads FNYEAQ (reference sequence). CDR3 size: 14 residues. The CDR3 DNA is TGTGCTAGCAGCCCCGGGACTAGCGTCTACGAGCAGTACTTC. It translates to CASSPGTSVYEQYF.

This chain uses TRBV6-5 with TRBJ2-7; 9 bases agree with TRBD1. Looked up from germline, CDR1 is MNHEY and CDR2 is SVGAGI. V was clipped by 6 bases and J by 4 bases; unmatched bases: 4. The CDR3 has 13 residues. The CDR3 coding sequence is TGTGCCAGCAGCGCCGGGACAGGGTACGAGCAGTACTTC. Amino acid sequence: CASSAGTGYEQYF.

V and J are TRBV11-1 and TRBJ1-1; 7 bases line up with TRBD1. The CDR3 is made up of 15 amino acids. J gave up 2 bases and V 3 bases, and 6 bases lay outside the gene matches. The V gene's germline CDR1 is SGHAT and CDR2 FQDESV (reference sequence). CDR3: CASSFPDRVNTEAFF. As DNA, the CDR3 is TGTGCCAGCAGCTTCCCAGACAGGGTAAACACTGAAGCTTTCTTT.

The V call is TRBV10-1, the J call TRBJ1-5; D not resolved. The CDR3 extends over 13 amino acids. Germline CDR1 WNHNN, CDR2 SYGVQD (reference sequence). Trimming cost V 0 bases and J 7 bases, with 7 bases left between them. The CDR3 nucleotides read TGCGCCAGCAGTGAGTCGGGCTCCCAGCCCCAGCATTTT. Its protein product is CASSESGSQPQHF.

V is TRBV7-3 and J is TRBJ2-7; 8 positions agree with TRBD1. Germline CDR1 is SGHTA and CDR2 is FQGTGA. Trimming at V came to 2 bases and at J to 7 bases, leaving 4 bases not matched to a gene. This CDR3 comprises 13 residues. In DNA, the CDR3 is TGTGCCAGCAGCTTAGGGACAGGTTGGGAGCAGTACTTC. As protein: CASSLGTGWEQYF.

The chain carries TRBV5-5 and TRBJ2-5; D possibly corresponds to TRBD1 (6 bases). From germline, CDR1 is SGHKS and CDR2 YYEKEE (reference sequence). The V gene lost 6 bases and the J gene lost 4 bases, with 16 bases spanning the gap. CDR3 length: 14 residues. CDR3 sequence (DNA): TGTGCCAGCAACTACCTCAGGGGCCCAGAGACCCAGTACTTC. Translating it yields CASNYLRGPETQYF.

This chain uses TRBV7-3 with TRBJ2-2; D possibly corresponds to TRBD1 (7 bases). The CDR3 sequence is 13 residues long. The germline V gene encodes CDR1 SGHTA and CDR2 FQGTGA. V was cut by 5 bases and J by 8 bases, with 12 bases left in between. CDR3 loop: CASSVQGRGELFF. CDR3 DNA sequence: TGTGCCAGCAGCGTACAGGGGAGGGGGGAGCTGTTTTTT.

The rearrangement uses TRBV7-6 and TRBJ2-7; the D gene is possibly TRBD1 (6 bases). The V end was cut by 4 bases, the J end by 5 bases, with 15 bases between. From germline, CDR1 is SGHVS and CDR2 FNYEAQ. This CDR3 region has 14 residues. The CDR3 DNA sequence: TGTGCCAGCAGCTCGCAGGGGTACTACAACGAGCAGTACTTC. Amino acids: CASSSQGYYNEQYF.

The chain links TRBV4-1 to TRBJ2-1, with 15 bases matching TRBD2. V lost 1 base to trimming and J lost 0 bases; unmatched junction nucleotides: 7. CDR1 is MGHRA and CDR2 is YSYEKL in the germline V gene. The CDR3 is 20 residues long. The CDR3 region is CASSQVGTSGGPSSYNEQFF. Here the CDR3 DNA reads TGCGCCAGCAGCCAAGTTGGGACTAGCGGGGGGCCGAGCTCCTACAATGAGCAGTTCTTC.

The chain uses TRBV4-2 and TRBJ2-1; possible D gene TRBD1, 7 bases. The CDR3 is 15 residues long. Per the germline V gene, CDR1 is LGHNA and CDR2 is YNFKEQ. Trimming shortened V by 3 bases and J by 1 base, and 10 bases separated the two germline ends. The CDR3 reads CASSQQGGSYNEQFF. CDR3 in DNA: TGTGCCAGCAGCCAGCAGGGGGGATCCTACAATGAGCAGTTCTTC.

The chain uses TRBV6-6 and TRBJ1-3; D unclear. Germline V CDR1 and CDR2: MNHNY, SVGAGI (reference sequence). V was shortened by 3 bases and J by 0 bases, with 12 bases between the two germline ends. CDR3 size: 16 residues. For the CDR3, the DNA is TGTGCCAGCAGTTATGAGGGCGACGACTCTGGAAACACCATATATTTT. Protein sequence: CASSYEGDDSGNTIYF.

The chain combines TRBV2 with TRBJ2-5; 10 bases match TRBD2. After removal of 8 bases from V and 3 bases from J, the junction contained 6 bases not matched to a gene. There are 14 residues in the CDR3. From germline, CDR1 is SNHLY and CDR2 FYNNEI. The CDR3 nucleotides are TGTGCCAGCGGGGTAGCGGGGGGTGAAGAGACCCAGTACTTC. Its protein is CASGVAGGEETQYF.

This sequence joins TRBV27 and TRBJ2-7; TRBD1 aligns across 7 bases. The V gene's germline CDR1 is MNHEY and CDR2 SMNVEV (reference sequence). The CDR3 spans 14 residues. With V trimmed by 6 bases and J by 1 base, 6 bases remained unmatched. The chain's CDR3 is CASRIPGQSYEQYF. CDR3 sequence (DNA): TGTGCCAGCAGAATACCGGGACAGTCCTACGAGCAGTACTTC.

The V call is TRBV6-1, the J call TRBJ2-7; TRBD1 aligns across 7 bases. V lost 4 bases and J lost 0; bases outside the gene matches: 3. The CDR3 is made up of 14 amino acids. Germline V gene lookup returns CDR1 MNHNS and CDR2 SASEGT. For the CDR3, the DNA is TGTGCCAGCAGTGTCGGGACAGACTCCTACGAGCAGTACTTC. As protein: CASSVGTDSYEQYF.

The rearrangement joins TRBV5-8 to TRBJ2-7, with 11 bases aligning to TRBD1. The CDR3 contains 15 residues. The germline V gene encodes CDR1 SGHTS and CDR2 YDEGEE. The ends lost 6 bases at V and 3 bases at J; junction bases unmatched: 8. This chain's CDR3 is CASTTGTGGYYEQYF. CDR3 coding DNA: TGTGCCAGCACTACCGGGACAGGGGGATACTACGAGCAGTACTTC.

The genes are TRBV6-5 and TRBJ1-4; D possibly corresponds to TRBD1 (5 bases). Trimming stripped 2 bases from V and 4 bases from J, with 14 bases between. CDR1 and CDR2 (germline): MNHEY, SVGAGI. The CDR3 consists of 16 residues. The CDR3 reads CASSYGGGLNNEKLFF. As DNA, the CDR3 is TGTGCCAGCAGTTACGGGGGGGGGTTGAATAATGAAAAACTGTTTTTT.